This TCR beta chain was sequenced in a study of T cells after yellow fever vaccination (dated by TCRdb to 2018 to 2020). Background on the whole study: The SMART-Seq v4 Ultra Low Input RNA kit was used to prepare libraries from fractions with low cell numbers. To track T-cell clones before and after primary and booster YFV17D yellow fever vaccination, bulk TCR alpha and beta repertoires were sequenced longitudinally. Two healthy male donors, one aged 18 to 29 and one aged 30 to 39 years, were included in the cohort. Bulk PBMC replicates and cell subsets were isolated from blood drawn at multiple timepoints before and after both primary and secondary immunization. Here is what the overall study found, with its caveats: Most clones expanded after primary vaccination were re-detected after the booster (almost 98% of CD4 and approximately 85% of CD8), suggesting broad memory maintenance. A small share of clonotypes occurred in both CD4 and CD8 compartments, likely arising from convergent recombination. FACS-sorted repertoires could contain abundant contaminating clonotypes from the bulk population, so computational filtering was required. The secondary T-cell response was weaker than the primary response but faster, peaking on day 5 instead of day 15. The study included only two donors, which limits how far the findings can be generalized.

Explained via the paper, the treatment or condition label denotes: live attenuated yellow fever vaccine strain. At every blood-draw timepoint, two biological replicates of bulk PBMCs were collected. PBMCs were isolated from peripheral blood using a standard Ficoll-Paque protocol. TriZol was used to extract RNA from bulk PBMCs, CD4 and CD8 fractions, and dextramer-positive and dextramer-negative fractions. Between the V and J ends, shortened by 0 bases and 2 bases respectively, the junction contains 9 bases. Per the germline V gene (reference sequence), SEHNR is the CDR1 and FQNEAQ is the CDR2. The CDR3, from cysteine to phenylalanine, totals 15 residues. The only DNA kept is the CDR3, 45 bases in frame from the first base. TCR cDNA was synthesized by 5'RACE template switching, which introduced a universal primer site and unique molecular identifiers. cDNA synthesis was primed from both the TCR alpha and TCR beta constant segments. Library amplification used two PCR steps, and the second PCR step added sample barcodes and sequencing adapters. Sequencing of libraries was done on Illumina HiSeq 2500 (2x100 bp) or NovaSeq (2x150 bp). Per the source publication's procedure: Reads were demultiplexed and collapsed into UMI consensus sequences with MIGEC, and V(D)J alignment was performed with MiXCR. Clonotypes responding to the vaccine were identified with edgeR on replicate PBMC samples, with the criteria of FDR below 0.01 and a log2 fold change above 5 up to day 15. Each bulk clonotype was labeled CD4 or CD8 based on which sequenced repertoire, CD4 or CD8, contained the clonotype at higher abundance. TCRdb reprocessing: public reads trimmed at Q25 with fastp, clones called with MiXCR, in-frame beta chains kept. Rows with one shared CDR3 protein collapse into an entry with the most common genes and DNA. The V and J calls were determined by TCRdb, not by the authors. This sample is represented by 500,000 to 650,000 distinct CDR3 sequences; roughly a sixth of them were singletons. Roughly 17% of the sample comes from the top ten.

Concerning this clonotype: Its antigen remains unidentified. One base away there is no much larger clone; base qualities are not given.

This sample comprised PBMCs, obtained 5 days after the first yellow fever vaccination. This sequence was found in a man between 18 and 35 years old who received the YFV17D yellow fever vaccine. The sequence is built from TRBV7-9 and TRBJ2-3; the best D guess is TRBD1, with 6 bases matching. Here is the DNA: TGTGCCAGCAGCTTAGCGCAGGGGACCACAGATACGCAGTATTTT. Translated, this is CASSLAQGTTDTQYF.